This T cell receptor beta chain is drawn from a study of tumor-infiltrating lymphocytes in localized non-small cell lung cancer. Study-wide context: Resected tumor was paired with non-adjacent uninvolved lung from the same patient.

In the case of this clone: Its antigen is as yet unknown.

Repertoires were generated with immunoSEQ multiplex PCR, while TCRdb's copy carries only in-frame clones and drops some. Here the sample spans 7,000 to 9,000 clones, about 60% being singletons. Study-wide findings and caveats: Technical variation could not be separated from intratumor heterogeneity here. Immunotypes IM1 and IM2 had similar TCR-derived T-cell fractions.

Unmatched junction bases numbered 7, after V lost 4 bases and J lost 5 bases. This CDR3 has 14 amino acids. This receptor was obtained from a human donor with non-small cell lung cancer. The source material was uninvolved lung tissue not adjacent to the tumor. The genes are TRBV7-1 and TRBJ2-5; TRBD1 aligns across 7 bases. TRBV7-1 counts as an open reading frame of uncertain function. The CDR3 DNA follows: TGTGCCAGCAGCTTCAACAGGGGCCGGGAGACCCAGTACTTC. It codes for CASSFNRGRETQYF.